This passage covers 7 T cell receptor beta chains from one sample sequenced in a study of response to subunit inactivated influenza vaccine. TCRdb processed the RT-PCR reads anew with MiXCR; each CDR3 protein has one entry. The sample contains roughly 650,000 distinct CDR3 sequences, about a sixth of which appear only once. Sequencing used PBMCs from blood, obtained about 12 days after vaccination. The receptors shown here come from a man aged 50-60 years who received an inactivated influenza vaccine.

The chain combines TRBV30 with TRBJ2-1, with D possibly matching TRBD2 (6 bases). The CDR3 spans 13 residues. CDR1 is GTSNPN, CDR2 SVGIG, per germline (reference sequence). Trimming removed 2 bases from V and 4 bases from J, with 9 bases in between. CDR3 sequence (DNA): TGTGCCTGGAGTCCTCGGGGGTACAATGAGCAGTTCTTC. Amino acids: CAWSPRGYNEQFF. Looking up the rest from reference TRBV30 and TRBJ2-1 gives the full variable domain: SQTIHQWPATLVQPVGSPLSLECTVEGTSNPNLYWYRQAAGRGLQLLFYSVGIGQISSEVPQNLSASRPQDRQFILSSKKLLLSDSGFYLCAWSPRGYNEQFFGPGTRLTVL.

This CDR3 reads CAISESSGAYNEQFF. The CDR3 DNA is TGTGCCATCAGTGAGTCGAGCGGAGCCTACAATGAGCAGTTCTTC. V usage is TRBV10-3 and J usage is TRBJ2-1, with a weak D call TRBD2 (5 bases). Germline CDR1 is ENHRY and CDR2 is SYGVKD. V dropped 0 bases and J dropped 2 bases, with 8 bases sitting between them. CDR3 length: 15 amino acids.

In DNA form, the CDR3 reads TGCGCCAGCAGCCAAGATTGGGGGCCAGTGAGCAATCAGCCCCAGCATTTT. Translated: CASSQDWGPVSNQPQHF. The chain links TRBV4-3 to TRBJ1-5, with D perhaps TRBD1 (6 bases). CDR1 and CDR2 (germline): LGHNA, YSLEER. This CDR3 contains 17 residues. The ends were cut back, 0 bases at V and 1 base at J, with 13 bases in the middle.

This clonotype showed up just a few times. The chain carries TRBV7-9 and TRBJ2-1; no clear D gene. Germline V gene lookup returns CDR1 SEHNR and CDR2 FQNEAQ (reference sequence). The CDR3 has 14 amino acids. V dropped 5 bases and J dropped 1 base, with 9 bases sitting between them. Written as DNA, the CDR3 is TGTGCCAGCAGCGTACAGCGTTCCTACAATGAGCAGTTCTTC. It encodes CASSVQRSYNEQFF.

This clonotype came up a few times. V gene TRBV9 combines with J gene TRBJ2-1, with D hard to call. Germline V CDR1 and CDR2: SGDLS, YYNGEE. With 5 bases removed from V and 0 bases from J, the gap between germline ends came to 15 bases. The CDR3 totals 16 residues. CDR3 bases: TGTGCCAGCAGTCCTACCACTTCGAGCTCCTACAATGAGCAGTTCTTC. This translates into CASSPTTSSSYNEQFF.

The chain combines TRBV7-6 with TRBJ1-5, with D unresolved. V gave up 3 bases and J gave up 9 bases, with 12 bases separating them. The germline gives CDR1 SGHVS, CDR2 FNYEAQ. The CDR3 is 13 residues long. CDR3 bases: TGTGCCAGCAGCTTTCGTCCAAAAGCGCCCCAGCATTTT. Its protein product is CASSFRPKAPQHF.

The chain combines TRBV7-9 with TRBJ1-5, with TRBD1 matching 7 bases. CDR3 size: 13 residues. V dropped 5 bases and J dropped 7; count of bases not matched to a gene: 5. Germline V lookup: CDR1 SEHNR, CDR2 FQNEAQ (reference sequence). In DNA, the CDR3 is TGTGCCAGCAGCCCCGAACAGGGGCAGCCCCAGCATTTT. Its protein is CASSPEQGQPQHF.